The clone carrying this T cell receptor (beta chain) was picked up a small number of times. Its target is unknown. TCRdb reprocessed the RT-PCR reads via MiXCR and lists one record per CDR3 protein. There are about 500,000 distinct CDR3 sequences in the sample; approximately 12% occur only once, and around 14% lies in the top ten. The CDR3 consists of 13 residues. The germline V and J ends were trimmed by 6 bases and 2 bases, with 12 bases remaining between them. Germline-derived CDR1 and CDR2 are DFQATT and SNEGSKA (reference sequence). The record originates from a study of response to subunit inactivated influenza vaccine. Whole-study results and caveats: Each seasonal flu vaccination may recruit only limited new T cells, authors suggested.

The TCR originated in a man in his forties or fifties who received an inactivated influenza vaccine. This material consisted of PBMCs from blood, taken 40 to 50 days after vaccination. The V and J genes are TRBV20-1 and TRBJ2-3; the D is unclear. The CDR3 here is CSAEDSHTDTQYF. The CDR3 coding sequence is TGCAGTGCGGAAGACTCGCACACAGATACGCAGTATTTT.